One and the same sample provided the 6 T cell receptor beta chains below, sequenced in a study of blood T cell repertoires in COVID-19. The repertoire was sequenced with immunoSEQ multiplex PCR; TCRdb's copy has only in-frame clones and lacks some. The sample lists about 130,000 clones, 80% to 95% seen once, with approximately 2% in the top ten. Sequencing was done on a sample of peripheral blood. The receptors stem from a man aged 45-65 years with COVID-19, enrolled during active disease.

This sequence joins TRBV3-1 (or the pseudogene TRBV3-2) and TRBJ1-5; D is unresolved. Germline V lookup: CDR1 LGHDT, CDR2 YNNKEL (reference sequence). V gave up 3 bases and J gave up 0 bases, with 3 bases separating them. The CDR3 totals 13 residues. For the CDR3, the DNA is TGTGCCAGCAGCCAGAGTAGCAATCAGCCCCAGCATTTT. Translating it yields CASSQSSNQPQHF.

The chain joins TRBV3-1 (or the pseudogene TRBV3-2) to TRBJ2-3; 11 bases fit TRBD1. The V and J ends lost 2 bases and 4 bases, in that order; junction bases with no gene match: 5. The CDR3 runs to 16 residues. Germline CDR1 is LGHDT and CDR2 is YNNKEL (reference sequence). In DNA form, the CDR3 reads TGTGCCAGCAGCCAACTGGGACAGGGGGACGCAGATACGCAGTATTTT. The encoded protein is CASSQLGQGDADTQYF.

This chain joins TRBV4-1 and TRBJ1-2; no definite D call. The germline gives CDR1 MGHRA, CDR2 YSYEKL. Trimming shortened V by 0 bases and J by 6 bases, and 11 bases separated the two germline ends. This CDR3 has 14 amino acids. CDR3 amino acids: CASSQERSAHGYTF. CDR3 nucleotide sequence: TGCGCCAGCAGCCAAGAGAGGTCGGCTCATGGCTACACCTTC.

This clone was counted between two and nine times. The chain employs TRBV6-2 or TRBV6-3 and TRBJ2-1, with unresolved D. V gave up 6 bases and J gave up 5 bases, with 5 bases separating them. The CDR3 has 11 amino acids. Looked up from germline, CDR1 is MNHEY and CDR2 is SVGEGT. The CDR3 bases are TGTGCCAGCAGCCACAACAATGAGCAGTTCTTC. Translating gives CASSHNNEQFF.

The chain has TRBV5-1 and TRBJ2-1, with 10 bases aligning to TRBD2. V lost 2 bases to trimming and J lost 2 bases; unmatched junction nucleotides: 4. Germline CDR1 SGHRS, CDR2 YFSETQ. There are 16 residues in the CDR3. CDR3 in DNA: TGCGCCAGCAGCTTATCCGGGACTAGCGCCTACAATGAGCAGTTCTTC. Its translation is CASSLSGTSAYNEQFF.

This chain joins TRBV18 and TRBJ2-7; 10 bases agree with TRBD1. This CDR3 has 15 amino acids. With V trimmed by 3 bases and J by 7 bases, 9 bases remained unmatched. Germline V gene lookup returns CDR1 KGHSH and CDR2 LQKENI. The CDR3 is CASSPSGTGDGEQYF. The CDR3 DNA follows: TGTGCCAGCTCACCTTCCGGGACAGGGGATGGGGAGCAGTACTTC.